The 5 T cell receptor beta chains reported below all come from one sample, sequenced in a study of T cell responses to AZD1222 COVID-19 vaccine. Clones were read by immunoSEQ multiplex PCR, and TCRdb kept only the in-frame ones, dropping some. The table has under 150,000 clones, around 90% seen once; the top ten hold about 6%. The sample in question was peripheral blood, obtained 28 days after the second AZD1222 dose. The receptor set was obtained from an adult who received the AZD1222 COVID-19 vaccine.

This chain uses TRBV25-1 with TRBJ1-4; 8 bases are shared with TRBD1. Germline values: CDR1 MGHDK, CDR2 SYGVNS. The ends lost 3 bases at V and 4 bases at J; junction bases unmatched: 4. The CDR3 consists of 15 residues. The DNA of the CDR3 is TGTGCCAGCAGTGAGGGACAGGCCGTTAATGAAAAACTGTTTTTT. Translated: CASSEGQAVNEKLFF.

The CDR3 nucleotides are TGTGCCAGCAGCTTGGACAGTTTTTGGTCCTACGAGCAGTACTTC. It codes for CASSLDSFWSYEQYF. The genes are TRBV7-8 and TRBJ2-7; D is possibly TRBD1 (6 bases). Germline CDR1 SGHVS, CDR2 FQNEAQ. Trimming left V 3 bases short and J 1 base short, with 13 bases between. The CDR3 spans 15 residues.

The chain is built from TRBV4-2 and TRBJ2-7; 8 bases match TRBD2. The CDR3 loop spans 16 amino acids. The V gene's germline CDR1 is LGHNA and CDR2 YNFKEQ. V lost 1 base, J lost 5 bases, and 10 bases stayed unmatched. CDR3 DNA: TGTGCCAGCAGCCAAGTAACGGGACTAGGAGTTAACGAGCAGTACTTC. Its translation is CASSQVTGLGVNEQYF.

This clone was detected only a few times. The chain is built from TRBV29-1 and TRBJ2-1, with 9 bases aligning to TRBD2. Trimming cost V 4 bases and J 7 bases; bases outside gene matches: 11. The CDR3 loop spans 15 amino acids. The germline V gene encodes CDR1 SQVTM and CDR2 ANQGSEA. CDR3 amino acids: CSVATGGGADNEQFF. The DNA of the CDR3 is TGCAGCGTTGCGACTGGCGGGGGGGCGGATAATGAGCAGTTCTTC.

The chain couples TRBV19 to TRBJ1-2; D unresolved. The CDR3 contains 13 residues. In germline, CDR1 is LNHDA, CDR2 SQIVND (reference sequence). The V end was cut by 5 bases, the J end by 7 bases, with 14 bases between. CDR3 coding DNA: TGTGCCAGTAGTGTGCGGGAGTCCCGTGGCTACACCTTC. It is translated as CASSVRESRGYTF.